This T cell receptor (beta chain) is from a study of radiotherapy plus CTLA-4 blockade in lung cancer. In the study overall: Of the patients, about 17% showed objective responses and 31% attained disease control.

Study conclusions and caveats: Blood TCR clones of tumor origin expanded after radiotherapy plus ipilimumab. Interferon-beta, together with early blood T cell clone dynamics, reportedly best predicted response.

J was trimmed by 9 bases and V by 0 bases; bases with no gene match: 8. In germline, CDR1 is LGHNA, CDR2 YNFKEQ. The CDR3 has 16 residues. This clone was found a few times. The antigen is unknown. Ipilimumab CTLA-4 blockade and focal radiation were given to patients with chemo-refractory metastatic non-small-cell lung cancer. Only in-frame clones appear in the TCRdb table, and some are missing; sequencing was by immunoSEQ multiplex PCR. The data hold tens of thousands of clones, with approximately 66% observed a single time. The V and J genes are TRBV4-2 and TRBJ2-7, with 13 bases aligning to TRBD2. This clonotype was sampled from a human donor with non-small cell lung cancer who had stable disease on radiotherapy plus ipilimumab. Sequenced material: peripheral blood, taken from a patient treated with radiotherapy plus ipilimumab. CDR3 loop: CASSQDVLAGGRAQYF. CDR3 DNA sequence: TGTGCCAGCAGCCAAGACGTACTAGCGGGAGGGCGGGCGCAGTACTTC.